The 18 T cell receptor beta chains presented below share a single source sample, sequenced in a study of blood T cell repertoires in COVID-19. The data were produced by immunoSEQ multiplex PCR, yet TCRdb's version contains in-frame clones alone and is incomplete. This table has about 210,000 clones, 65% to 90% appearing once. What was sequenced was PBMCs or T cells enriched from blood (not recorded which). These receptors came from a middle-aged woman with acute COVID-19.

The rearrangement joins TRBV2 to TRBJ1-5; 8 positions match TRBD1. Germline loops: CDR1 SNHLY, CDR2 FYNNEI. This CDR3 has 14 amino acids. J was trimmed by 7 bases and V by 5 bases; bases with no gene match: 7. The CDR3: CASSTGGREQPQHF. The DNA for the CDR3 is TGTGCCAGCAGTACAGGGGGGAGGGAACAGCCCCAGCATTTT.

Notes on this clone: Within the sample, other DNA sequences also encode this same CDR3. This rearrangement joins TRBV11-3 to TRBJ2-7; D is perhaps TRBD2 (6 bases). CDR1 and CDR2 from the germline V gene are SGHNT and YENEEA. Trimming left V 0 bases short and J 0 bases short, with 9 bases between. The CDR3 loop spans 15 amino acids. Here the CDR3 reads CASSLESGSSYEQYF. CDR3 bases: TGTGCCAGCAGCTTAGAATCCGGGAGCTCCTACGAGCAGTACTTC.

This chain links TRBV5-1 with TRBJ1-4, with TRBD1 matching 8 bases. CDR1 and CDR2 from the germline V gene are SGHRS and YFSETQ. There are 17 residues in the CDR3. Trimming at V came to 0 bases and at J to 3 bases, leaving 7 bases not matched to a gene. The CDR3 region is CASSLAGQGASNEKLFF. The DNA for the CDR3 is TGCGCCAGCAGCTTGGCCGGGCAGGGGGCGTCTAATGAAAAACTGTTTTTT.

The rearrangement links TRBV12-3 or TRBV12-4 to TRBJ2-7; no clear D gene. The CDR3 is 13 amino acids. Trimming cost V 5 bases and J 6 bases, with 14 bases left between them. CDR3 sequence (DNA): TGTGCCAGCAGTCTCCGGGTCCCTGGCGAGCAGTACTTC. It specifies CASSLRVPGEQYF.

With respect to this clone: This sample also contains other DNA sequences that code for the same CDR3. This chain uses TRBV6-5 with TRBJ1-1; no definite D call. The ends were cut back, 0 bases at V and 8 bases at J, with 7 bases in the middle. Germline V gene data show CDR1 as MNHEY and CDR2 as SVGAGI. There are 12 residues in the CDR3. In DNA form, the CDR3 reads TGTGCCAGCAGTTACTCGGGCAGGGAAGCTTTCTTT. Protein product: CASSYSGREAFF.

This chain joins TRBV6-6 and TRBJ2-7, with D possibly being TRBD1 (5 bases). CDR3 size: 14 residues. The germline gives CDR1 MNHNY, CDR2 SVGAGI (reference sequence). Trimming shortened V by 5 bases and J by 5 bases, and 16 bases separated the two germline ends. CDR3 loop: CASSRSRADHEQYF. The DNA of the CDR3 is TGTGCCAGCAGTCGCTCCAGGGCGGACCACGAGCAGTACTTC.

This clone was detected only once. The V gene is TRBV19, the J gene TRBJ1-6, with D maybe TRBD1 (6 bases). CDR1 and CDR2 (germline): LNHDA, SQIVND (reference sequence). V was pared by 3 bases and J by 0 bases, with 21 bases between. The CDR3 is 20 residues long. Written as DNA, the CDR3 is TGTGCCAGTAGTATCAGCCATCTGGACAGCCTGAGCTCCTATAATTCACCCCTCCACTTT. Protein: CASSISHLDSLSSYNSPLHF.

The chain joins TRBV27 to TRBJ1-1; 7 bases are shared with TRBD1. This CDR3 comprises 15 residues. Trimming cost V 4 bases and J 1 base; bases outside gene matches: 6. Germline V gives CDR1 MNHEY, CDR2 SMNVEV (reference sequence). The CDR3 DNA is TGTGCCAGCAGTTACAGGGGATTAGGGAACACTGAAGCTTTCTTT. It yields the protein CASSYRGLGNTEAFF.

A single count supports this clone. The chain recombines TRBV6-4 with TRBJ2-4; D may be TRBD2 (5 bases). The CDR3 totals 15 residues. Trimming pared 6 bases from V and 0 bases from J, leaving 12 bases between. Per germline, CDR1 MRHNA and CDR2 SNTAGT. The CDR3 loop reads CASRGSRAAKNIQYF. The CDR3 DNA sequence: TGTGCCAGCAGGGGGTCGAGGGCAGCCAAAAACATTCAGTACTTC.

The chain recombines TRBV6-2 or TRBV6-3 with TRBJ1-6; D is possibly TRBD1 (6 bases). Between the trimmed V and J ends, which lost 0 bases and 5 bases, there was a span of 8 bases. Looked up from germline, CDR1 is MNHEY and CDR2 is SVGEGT. This CDR3 spans 15 amino acids. The CDR3 sequence is CASSYSGTHNSPLHF. In nucleotides, the CDR3 is TGTGCCAGCAGTTACTCCGGGACACATAATTCACCCCTCCACTTT.

The rearrangement uses TRBV18 and TRBJ1-1; D gene uncertain. Germline CDR1 and CDR2: KGHSH and LQKENI. The V gene lost 2 bases and the J gene lost 1 base, with 5 bases spanning the gap. The CDR3 runs 13 residues. In DNA form, the CDR3 reads TGTGCCAGCTCACCAGGAGCGAACACTGAAGCTTTCTTT. It encodes CASSPGANTEAFF.

V and J are TRBV4-1 and TRBJ2-1; 9 bases map to TRBD2. Germline V gene sequence: CDR1 MGHRA, CDR2 YSYEKL. CDR3 size: 17 residues. J lost 4 bases, V lost 1 base, and 8 bases had no gene match. CDR3 nucleotides: TGCGCCAGCAGCCAAGGAAGCGGGAGGAGCGGATACAATGAGCAGTTCTTC. Its translation: CASSQGSGRSGYNEQFF.

CDR3: CATSLGTVGLTDTQYF. DNA for the CDR3: TGTGCCACCAGTTTGGGGACAGTCGGACTCACAGATACGCAGTATTTT. The J gene is TRBJ2-3, the V gene TRBV24-1; 7 bases line up with TRBD1. Trimming at V came to 6 bases and at J to 2 bases, leaving 10 bases not matched to a gene. Germline lookup yields CDR1 KGHDR and CDR2 SFDVKD. The CDR3 runs 16 residues.

The chain combines TRBV14 with TRBJ2-1; a weak D match, TRBD2 (6 bases). V lost 0 bases and J lost 8, with 11 bases in between. The CDR3 is made up of 14 amino acids. Looked up from germline, CDR1 is SGHDN and CDR2 is FVKESK. The CDR3 DNA is TGTGCCAGCAGCCAAGATGGCGGGATCTATGAGCAGTTCTTC. Its protein is CASSQDGGIYEQFF.

This chain uses TRBV4-3 with TRBJ2-5, with TRBD1 matching over 7 bases. Germline CDR1 reads LGHNA; CDR2 reads YSLEER. V dropped 3 bases and J dropped 4; count of bases not matched to a gene: 8. The CDR3 sequence is 15 residues long. For the CDR3, the DNA is TGCGCCAGCAGCCACAGACAGGGTATGTCAGAGACCCAGTACTTC. Translating it yields CASSHRQGMSETQYF.

The chain recombines TRBV6-2 or TRBV6-3 with TRBJ2-1; 7 bases line up with TRBD2. V was clipped by 4 bases and J by 6 bases; unmatched bases: 6. CDR1 is MNHEY, CDR2 SVGEGT, per germline. This CDR3 contains 14 residues. Written as DNA, the CDR3 is TGTGCCAGCAGTTTTCTAGCGGAGATCAATGAGCAGTTCTTC. Its translation is CASSFLAEINEQFF.

The chain is built from TRBV28 and TRBJ2-6, with 8 bases matching TRBD2. There are 17 residues in the CDR3. V shed 7 bases, J shed 1 base, and the junction held 9 bases outside the gene matches. Germline CDR1 reads MDHEN; CDR2 reads SYDVKM. The CDR3 DNA reads as TGTGCCAGCACCCAAACAGCGGGAGCTTCTGGGGCCAACGTCCTGACTTTC. This codes for CASTQTAGASGANVLTF. Full variable domain (rest looked up from reference TRBV28 and TRBJ2-6): DVKVTQSSRYLVKRTGEKVFLECVQDMDHENMFWYRQDPGLGLRLIYFSYDVKMKEKGDIPEGYSVSREKKERFSLILESASTNQTSMYLCASTQTAGASGANVLTFGAGSRLTVL.

J is TRBJ2-3 and V is TRBV6-6, with 10 nucleotides matching TRBD2. The germline V gene has CDR1 MNHNY and CDR2 SVGAGI (reference sequence). This CDR3 is built from 16 residues. Trimming at V came to 7 bases and at J to 2 bases, leaving 9 bases not matched to a gene. The CDR3 nucleotides read TGTGCCAGCAAAGGAAGCGGGAGGGCCCTCACAGATACGCAGTATTTT. This encodes CASKGSGRALTDTQYF.